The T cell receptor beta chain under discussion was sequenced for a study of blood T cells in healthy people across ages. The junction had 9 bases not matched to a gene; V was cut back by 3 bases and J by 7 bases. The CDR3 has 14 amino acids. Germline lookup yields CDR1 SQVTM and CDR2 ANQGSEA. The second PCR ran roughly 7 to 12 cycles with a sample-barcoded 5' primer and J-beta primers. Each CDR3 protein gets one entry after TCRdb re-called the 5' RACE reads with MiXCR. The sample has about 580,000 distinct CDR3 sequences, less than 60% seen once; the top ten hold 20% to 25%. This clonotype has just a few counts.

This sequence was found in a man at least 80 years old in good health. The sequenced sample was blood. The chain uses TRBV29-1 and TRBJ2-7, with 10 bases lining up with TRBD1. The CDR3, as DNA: TGCAGCGTTGACCTGGACAGGGGGAGTCCGGAGCAGTACTTC. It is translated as CSVDLDRGSPEQYF.